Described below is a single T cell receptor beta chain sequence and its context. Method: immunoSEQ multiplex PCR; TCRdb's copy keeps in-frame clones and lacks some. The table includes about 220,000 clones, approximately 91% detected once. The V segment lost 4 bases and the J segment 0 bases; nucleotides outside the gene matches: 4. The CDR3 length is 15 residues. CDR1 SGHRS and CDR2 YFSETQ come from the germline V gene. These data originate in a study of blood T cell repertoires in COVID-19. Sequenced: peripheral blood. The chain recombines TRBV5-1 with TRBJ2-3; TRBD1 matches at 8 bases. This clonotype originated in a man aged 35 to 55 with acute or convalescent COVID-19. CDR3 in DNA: TGCGCCAGCAGCGCCGGGACAGGTAGCACAGATACGCAGTATTTT. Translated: CASSAGTGSTDTQYF.